This TCR beta chain was profiled in a study of blood T cell repertoires in COVID-19. Turning to the study itself: The United States, Italy and Spain provided the acute and convalescent COVID-19 samples. From T cells, B-cell-depleted T cells, or PBMCs came the material, which was cDNA or gDNA.

Per the original data handling: Amplification from reference gene primers served as the basis for estimated nucleated cell counts. Profiled with immunoSEQ multiplex PCR; TCRdb holds only in-frame clones, not every one. The D gene and trimming were derived from the DNA, and the V and J assignments and clone size from that table. The data contain tens of thousands of clones, around 70% of them singletons. This clone was picked up one time. The CDR3 contains 15 residues. The V gene's germline CDR1 is SGHRS and CDR2 YFSETQ. V lost 2 bases and J 0 bases, leaving 8 bases between the germline ends. Input material: peripheral blood. The gene calls are TRBV5-1 and TRBJ1-4; D may be TRBD1 (6 bases). This clonotype was obtained from a woman aged 65 to 85 with acute or convalescent COVID-19. The CDR3 spells CASSLPGATNEKLFF. CDR3 in DNA: TGCGCCAGCAGCTTACCAGGGGCAACTAATGAAAAACTGTTTTTT.